This TCR beta chain was captured in a study of OX40 agonist ivuxolimab in advanced cancers. Study in general: A diagnosis of hepatocellular carcinoma, melanoma, renal cell or head and neck cancer was present in dose-escalation patients.

This table comes from immunoSEQ multiplex PCR, and its TCRdb copy is limited to in-frame clones, with some not included. The sample gives about 50,000 clones, about 85% of which show up once; around 15% is in the top ten. Trimming took 6 bases from V and 1 from J, leaving 11 bases between them. Germline CDR1 reads SGHTS; CDR2 reads YDEGEE. The CDR3 is 13 residues long. Remarks on this clone: Its specificity is not known.

General study results and limits: Patients who responded partially at 0.1-3.0 mg/kg showed clonal expansion ranking among the lowest.

The rearrangement joins TRBV5-8 to TRBJ2-7; no definite D call. Material: CD4+ or CD8+ T cells sorted from blood, obtained in a trial of the OX40 agonist ivuxolimab. The TCR comes from an adult with an advanced solid tumor such as melanoma, head and neck, liver or kidney cancer. This CDR3 reads CASTPQQSYEQYF. The DNA for the CDR3 is TGTGCCAGCACCCCTCAACAGTCCTACGAGCAGTACTTC.